The present T cell receptor beta chain was sequenced within a study of naive and memory T cell subsets. Overall study results and limits: From naive to CM, EM and EMRA, diversity decreased and Gini increased. Naive repertoires, especially CD8, held a few larger clonotypes, possibly memory cells re-expressing CD45RA. The power law exponent of TCR abundance differed between naive and memory cells.

The table lists this clonotype with many counts. What it binds is unknown. V shed 5 bases and J 6 bases; nucleotides not matched to a gene: 8. The CDR3 extends over 15 amino acids. The beta constant-region primer was an equimolar mix of two oligonucleotides covering TRBC1 and TRBC2. Four rounds of PCR amplified the ligated cDNA using nested alpha and beta constant-region primers plus SP2. A single record per CDR3 protein comes from TCRdb applying MiXCR to the UMI-ligation and nested PCR reads. The sample has roughly 100,000 distinct CDR3 sequences, more than 14% seen once. The chain uses TRBV12-3 or TRBV12-4 and TRBJ2-3, with 10 positions matching TRBD2. Sequenced material: naive CD8+ T cells from blood. The sequence was obtained from a human donor in good health. DNA for the CDR3: TGTGCCAGCAGTGGGGAGCGGGAGGGCCTGGATACGCAGTATTTT. Protein sequence: CASSGEREGLDTQYF.